What follows is one T cell receptor (beta chain) and its context. Its antigen is unknown. Per germline, CDR1 MNHEY and CDR2 SMNVEV (reference sequence). V was pared by 6 bases and J by 13 bases, with 22 bases between. The CDR3 loop spans 13 amino acids. The source of the sample is a study of OX40 agonist ivuxolimab in advanced cancers. Across the whole study: Ivuxolimab is an agonistic anti-OX40 (CD134) antibody, and patients were treated with it.

Measured with immunoSEQ multiplex PCR; TCRdb has only the in-frame clones, and not every one. The sample has fewer than 110,000 clones, 75% to 95% seen once. Samples were taken at baseline and on day 1 of cycles 4 and 7. Findings and caveats of the study: The study observed clonal expansion of CD4+ and CD8+ blood T cells by week 6 at 0.1 to 3.0 mg/kg. Fewer expanded clones were found on average in CD4+ than in CD8+ T cells.

J is TRBJ2-7 and V is TRBV27; D may correspond to TRBD1 or TRBD2 (5 bases each). The TCR originated in an adult with an advanced solid tumor such as melanoma, head and neck, liver or kidney cancer. The sequencing used CD4+ or CD8+ T cells sorted from blood, collected in a trial of the OX40 agonist ivuxolimab. CDR3 in amino acids: CASSRYGTRPPYF. DNA of the CDR3: TGTGCCAGCAGCCGCTACGGGACCCGGCCTCCCTACTTC.